What follows are 32 T cell receptor beta chains derived from one specimen sequenced in a study of T cells in Graves' hyperthyroidism and ophthalmopathy. Regions amplified from RNA transcripts were the TCR beta CDR3 regions. The study used the HTBI primer set for a first-round RT-PCR of the TCR CDR3. TCRdb re-analysed the multiplex PCR reads in MiXCR, keeping a single row per CDR3 protein. The sample contains some 560,000 distinct CDR3 sequences, about a sixth of which appear only once. Source material: blood. The receptors shown here come from a woman aged 25-40 years with Graves' hyperthyroidism.

This clonotype was counted at least ten times. This chain joins TRBV7-2 and TRBJ2-2; D gene ambiguous. V lost 5 bases, J lost 6 bases, and 4 bases lay in between. The CDR3 has 11 amino acids. Germline V gene sequence: CDR1 SGHTA, CDR2 FQGNSA. The CDR3 region is CASSPSGELFF. The CDR3 bases are TGTGCCAGCAGCCCCTCCGGGGAGCTGTTTTTT.

This clonotype has at least ten counts. This sequence joins TRBV12-5 and TRBJ1-1; no definite D call. V lost 7 bases, J lost 1 base, and 13 bases lay in between. This CDR3 is 14 amino acids long. Per the germline V gene, CDR1 is LGHNT and CDR2 is FRNRAP. Here the CDR3 DNA reads TGTGCTAGTGCCTCCGGACGGAGGAACACTGAAGCTTTCTTT. This gives the protein CASASGRRNTEAFF.

The V gene is TRBV20-1, the J gene TRBJ1-6; D not resolved. Looked up from germline, CDR1 is DFQATT and CDR2 is SNEGSKA (reference sequence). Trimming took off 5 bases at V and 9 bases at J, with 14 bases between the two ends. The CDR3 covers 13 residues. The CDR3 here is CSAATAMGSPLHF. DNA for the CDR3: TGCAGTGCTGCTACGGCCATGGGTTCACCCCTCCACTTT.

There are many counts of this clonotype. Here the CDR3 reads CASSSERDTQYF. CDR3 nucleotides: TGTGCCAGCAGCTCGGAGCGGGATACGCAGTATTTT. This chain links TRBV11-2 with TRBJ2-3; possibly TRBD2 for D (5 bases). There are 12 residues in the CDR3. Germline V gene data show CDR1 as SGHAT and CDR2 as FQNNGV. Between the trimmed V and J ends, which lost 4 bases and 6 bases, there was a span of 8 bases.

This clonotype has a count of ten or more. The J gene is TRBJ1-5, the V gene TRBV18; D gene unclear. Deletions cut 1 base from V and 4 bases from J, with 5 bases between. Germline lookup yields CDR1 KGHSH and CDR2 LQKENI. CDR3 size: 13 residues. CDR3 nucleotides: TGTGCCAGCTCACCACAGCAGAATCAGCCCCAGCATTTT. This gives the protein CASSPQQNQPQHF.

This clonotype was detected many times. CDR3 region: CAWHPGLGTSEQYF. The CDR3 DNA reads TGTGCCTGGCATCCGGGACTAGGCACTAGCGAGCAGTACTTC. The rearrangement links TRBV30 to TRBJ2-7; 8 bases fit TRBD2. CDR3 length equals 14 residues. The germline gives CDR1 GTSNPN, CDR2 SVGIG (reference sequence). The J segment lost 6 bases and the V segment lost 5 bases, leaving 12 bases of the junction unmatched.

The rearrangement joins TRBV20-1 to TRBJ2-1, with 7 nucleotides matching TRBD1. The length of the CDR3 is 11 residues. V was pared by 3 bases and J by 15 bases, with 8 bases of the junction left unmatched. Germline V gene data show CDR1 as DFQATT and CDR2 as SNEGSKA (reference sequence). The CDR3, as DNA: TGCAGTGCTAGTAGAGGGGGCAAGCCGTTCTTC. Its protein is CSASRGGKPFF.

This clonotype was seen ten or more times. V usage is TRBV18 and J usage is TRBJ2-1; D not certain. The CDR3 has 12 amino acids. CDR1 and CDR2 (germline): KGHSH, LQKENI. Trimming shortened V by 0 bases and J by 7 bases, and 4 bases separated the two germline ends. The CDR3 sequence: CASSPPKNEQFF. In DNA, the CDR3 is TGTGCCAGCTCACCACCAAAGAATGAGCAGTTCTTC.

This clonotype showed up many times. This chain uses TRBV13 with TRBJ1-5, with D unresolved. The CDR3 runs 12 residues. Germline V lookup: CDR1 PRHDT, CDR2 FYEKMQ (reference sequence). V lost 5 bases and J 4 bases, leaving 6 bases between the germline ends. CDR3 DNA: TGTGCCAGCAGCATGCGGAATCAGCCCCAGCATTTT. It is translated as CASSMRNQPQHF. Based on the CDR3 plus reference TRBV13 and TRBJ1-5, the full variable domain is AAGVIQSPRHLIKEKRETATLKCYPIPRHDTVYWYQQGPGQDPQFLISFYEKMQSDKGSIPDRFSAQQFSDYHSELNMSSLELGDSALYFCASSMRNQPQHFGDGTRLSIL.

Concerning this clonotype: A much larger clone lies a single base off, so this may be a read error. The V gene is TRBV7-9, the J gene TRBJ2-7, with 10 nucleotides matching TRBD1. The CDR3 contains 16 residues. Germline lookup yields CDR1 SEHNR and CDR2 FQNEAQ (reference sequence). Trimming at V came to 5 bases and at J to 0 bases, leaving 7 bases not matched to a gene. CDR3 in amino acids: CASSPTGGLNSYEQYF. CDR3 nucleotides: TGTGCCAGCAGCCCGACAGGGGGCCTCAACTCCTACGAGCAGTACTTC.

This clonotype was counted a few times. The rearrangement uses TRBV10-1 and TRBJ1-1, with a weak D call TRBD1 (6 bases). The CDR3 sequence is 14 residues long. The V and J ends lost 2 bases and 5 bases respectively, with 12 bases between them. CDR1 and CDR2 (germline): WNHNN, SYGVQD (reference sequence). CDR3 in amino acids: CASSEHRDRTEAFF. For the CDR3, the DNA is TGCGCCAGCAGTGAGCACAGGGATCGGACTGAAGCTTTCTTT.

The J gene is TRBJ2-4, the V gene TRBV28; D possibly corresponds to TRBD2 (5 bases). The CDR3 totals 15 residues. Germline V gene data show CDR1 as MDHEN and CDR2 as SYDVKM. V was clipped by 2 bases and J by 6 bases, with 14 bases between them. The CDR3 nucleotides are TGTGCCAGCAGTTTACCCGGACTTAACCGAAACATTCAGTACTTC. The encoded protein is CASSLPGLNRNIQYF.

The sample holds many counts of this clonotype. The V call is TRBV5-1, the J call TRBJ2-1; D ambiguous. V was cut by 0 bases and J by 8 bases, with 12 bases left in between. This CDR3 comprises 14 residues. Per the germline V gene, CDR1 is SGHRS and CDR2 is YFSETQ. The CDR3 reads CASSLVGLLDEQFF. CDR3 sequence (DNA): TGCGCCAGCAGCTTGGTTGGCCTACTGGATGAGCAGTTCTTC.

This clonotype was picked up many times. V and J are TRBV5-6 and TRBJ2-1, with 9 bases lining up with TRBD1. This CDR3 spans 17 amino acids. V trimming: 1 base; J trimming: 9 bases; junction bases outside the gene matches: 14. Germline values: CDR1 SGHDT, CDR2 YYEEEE. CDR3: CASSLTRTGATNGEQFF. The CDR3 DNA reads TGTGCCAGCAGCTTGACGCGGACAGGGGCCACGAACGGTGAGCAGTTCTTC. Drawing the rest from reference TRBV5-6 and TRBJ2-1, the complete variable domain is DAGVTQSPTHLIKTRGQQVTLRCSPKSGHDTVSWYQQALGQGPQFIFQYYEEEERQRGNFPDRFSGHQFPNYSSELNVNALLLGDSALYLCASSLTRTGATNGEQFFGPGTRLTVL.

This clonotype was seen ten or more times. The chain employs TRBV28 and TRBJ1-2; D unresolved. Germline V lookup: CDR1 MDHEN, CDR2 SYDVKM. V lost 7 bases to trimming and J lost 4 bases, with 16 bases between them. The CDR3 length is 14 residues. The CDR3 coding sequence is TGTGCCAGCACTATGGGAAGGAATTTCTATGGCTACACCTTC. It specifies CASTMGRNFYGYTF.

This clonotype was counted ten times or more. The chain combines TRBV5-1 with TRBJ2-1; TRBD1 might be the D (5 bases). Germline CDR1 SGHRS, CDR2 YFSETQ. This CDR3 contains 15 residues. V was trimmed by 4 bases and J by 3 bases, leaving 14 bases between them. The CDR3 reads CASSPDSVRYNEQFF. The CDR3 bases are TGCGCCAGCAGCCCTGACAGTGTCCGCTACAATGAGCAGTTCTTC.

At least ten counts were recorded for this clonotype. The V gene is TRBV6-1, the J gene TRBJ1-2, with unresolved D. The V end was cut by 5 bases, the J end by 0 bases, with 10 bases between. The V gene's germline CDR1 is MNHNS and CDR2 SASEGT. The CDR3 sequence is 14 residues long. CDR3 coding DNA: TGTGCCAGCAGTAGGGAGGCCGCTAACTATGGCTACACCTTC. It codes for CASSREAANYGYTF.

V gene TRBV7-2 combines with J gene TRBJ1-3; no reliable D call. The CDR3 is 17 residues long. V lost 5 bases and J 0 bases, leaving 17 bases between the germline ends. Per germline, CDR1 SGHTA and CDR2 FQGNSA. In nucleotides, the CDR3 is TGTGCCAGCAGCCGGTCTTGGGCCCCGGGCTCTGGAAACACCATATATTTT. It codes for CASSRSWAPGSGNTIYF. Variable domain in full (rest from reference TRBV7-2 and TRBJ1-3): GAGVSQSPSNKVTEKGKDVELRCDPISGHTALYWYRQSLGQGLEFLIYFQGNSAPDKSGLPSDRFSAERTGGSVSTLTIQRTQQEDSAVYLCASSRSWAPGSGNTIYFGEGSWLTVV.

There are many counts of this clonotype. This chain uses TRBV27 with TRBJ2-7; maybe TRBD2 (6 bases). Germline V CDR1 and CDR2: MNHEY, SMNVEV (reference sequence). Trimming took off 2 bases at V and 4 bases at J, with 15 bases between the two ends. The CDR3 has 15 residues. The chain's CDR3 is CASSLKAGQFYEQYF. The CDR3 coding sequence is TGTGCCAGCAGTTTAAAGGCGGGGCAGTTTTACGAGCAGTACTTC.

This rearrangement joins TRBV19 to TRBJ2-1; possible D gene TRBD2, 5 bases. This CDR3 contains 15 residues. Germline V gives CDR1 LNHDA, CDR2 SQIVND (reference sequence). Between the trimmed V and J ends, which lost 6 bases and 7 bases, there was a span of 19 bases. This chain's CDR3 is CASSHPLMRGNEQFF. Written as DNA, the CDR3 is TGTGCCAGTAGCCACCCTCTTATGCGCGGGAATGAGCAGTTCTTC.

This clonotype showed up many times. The chain couples TRBV10-3 to TRBJ2-3; possibly TRBD2 for D (6 bases). V was pared by 5 bases and J by 3 bases, with 18 bases between. This CDR3 is built from 16 residues. The germline CDR1 and CDR2 sequences are ENHRY and SYGVKD. The CDR3 spells CAISRSGGGLTDTQYF. The CDR3 bases are TGTGCCATCAGTCGTAGCGGCGGAGGTCTAACAGATACGCAGTATTTT.

This clonotype was observed at least ten times. The chain uses TRBV11-2 and TRBJ2-7; maybe TRBD1 (6 bases). In germline, CDR1 is SGHAT, CDR2 FQNNGV. The V end lost 0 bases, the J end lost 2 bases, and 11 bases lay between the germline ends. The CDR3 spans 15 residues. CDR3 coding DNA: TGTGCCAGCAGCTTAGAAGGGGACATAACCTACGAGCAGTACTTC. It codes for CASSLEGDITYEQYF.

This clonotype was observed a handful of times. V is TRBV20-1 and J is TRBJ2-3; 7 nucleotides line up with TRBD2. CDR1 and CDR2 (germline): DFQATT, SNEGSKA (reference sequence). V was clipped by 1 base and J by 5 bases; unmatched bases: 0. This CDR3 comprises 12 residues. CDR3 nucleotide sequence: TGCAGTGCTAGAGGGGGGGGAGATACGCAGTATTTT. It yields the protein CSARGGGDTQYF.

V is TRBV5-1 and J is TRBJ2-1, with D possibly called TRBD1 or TRBD2 (5 bases each). This CDR3 is 15 amino acids long. Germline V lookup: CDR1 SGHRS, CDR2 YFSETQ. V lost 4 bases to trimming and J lost 7 bases, with 18 bases between them. The CDR3 sequence is CASSPSEGRGNEQFF. In nucleotides, the CDR3 is TGCGCCAGCAGCCCCTCTGAGGGGCGCGGAAATGAGCAGTTCTTC.

This clonotype was observed at least ten times. The rearrangement links TRBV5-1 to TRBJ2-3; 8 bases align to TRBD2. V lost 0 bases, J lost 2 bases, and 5 bases stayed unmatched. The V gene's germline CDR1 is SGHRS and CDR2 YFSETQ. The CDR3 sequence is 16 residues long. The CDR3 DNA is TGCGCCAGCAGCTTGGAGGGCGGGAGGACCACAGATACGCAGTATTTT. Protein: CASSLEGGRTTDTQYF.

This clonotype has ten or more counts. CDR3 protein: CATSDRSNQPQHF. The CDR3 nucleotides read TGTGCCACCAGTGACCGTAGCAATCAGCCCCAGCATTTT. This chain joins TRBV24-1 and TRBJ1-5, with D uncertain. Between the trimmed V and J ends, which lost 4 bases and 0 bases, there was a span of 3 bases. The length of the CDR3 is 13 residues. Germline loops: CDR1 KGHDR, CDR2 SFDVKD.

This clonotype has at least ten counts. The CDR3 region has the DNA TGCAGTGCTCCGGACAGCTACTCCTACGAGCAGTACTTC. It codes for CSAPDSYSYEQYF. The rearrangement uses TRBV20-1 and TRBJ2-7, with D possibly being TRBD1 (6 bases). V was trimmed by 5 bases and J by 0 bases, leaving 11 bases between them. Germline CDR1 DFQATT, CDR2 SNEGSKA (reference sequence). This CDR3 has 13 residues.

This clonotype was seen ten or more times. The chain couples TRBV6-2 or TRBV6-3 to TRBJ2-1; 9 bases agree with TRBD2. Per germline, CDR1 MNHEY and CDR2 SVGEGT. V lost 6 bases to trimming and J lost 9 bases; unmatched junction nucleotides: 12. The CDR3 has 15 residues. DNA for the CDR3: TGTGCCAGCAGCCCCAGCGGGAGGAGGGTGGGTGAGCAGTTCTTC. Translation gives CASSPSGRRVGEQFF.

This clonotype was detected many times. The rearrangement joins TRBV30 to TRBJ1-2; possibly TRBD1 for D (5 bases). CDR1 is GTSNPN, CDR2 SVGIG, per germline (reference sequence). The CDR3 contains 11 residues. Trimming shortened V by 2 bases and J by 8 bases, and 9 bases separated the two germline ends. DNA for the CDR3: TGTGCCTGGAGTAGGGGCGCGGGCTACACCTTC. It specifies CAWSRGAGYTF.

The V and J genes are TRBV20-1 and TRBJ2-7; TRBD2 matches at 11 bases. J was trimmed by 6 bases and V by 1 base; bases with no gene match: 11. CDR1 DFQATT and CDR2 SNEGSKA come from the germline V gene (reference sequence). This CDR3 region has 16 residues. The CDR3 protein is CSARGPLRLAGGEQYF. The CDR3 bases are TGCAGTGCTAGAGGCCCACTGCGGCTAGCGGGAGGCGAGCAGTACTTC.

The V gene is TRBV5-1, the J gene TRBJ2-1; D ambiguous. V shed 0 bases and J shed 6 bases, with 13 bases lying between them. The germline V gene encodes CDR1 SGHRS and CDR2 YFSETQ. The CDR3 is 15 amino acids. The CDR3 region has the DNA TGCGCCAGCAGCTTGGATAGGATACGAGGCAATGAGCAGTTCTTC. Its protein product is CASSLDRIRGNEQFF.

This clonotype has only a few counts. The chain recombines TRBV14 with TRBJ1-2, with D tentatively TRBD1 (6 bases). Germline values: CDR1 SGHDN, CDR2 FVKESK. CDR3 size: 14 residues. Trimming stripped 1 base from V and 6 bases from J, with 12 bases between. CDR3 sequence: CASSQVQGSHGYTF. In DNA form, the CDR3 reads TGTGCCAGCAGCCAAGTACAGGGAAGTCATGGCTACACCTTC.